The T cell receptor (beta chain) under discussion was sequenced for a study of graft-versus-host responses after intestinal transplantation. As for the study in general: Each of the recipients got a multivisceral, liver-intestinal, or isolated intestinal transplant. Every transplant recipient was induced with anti-thymocyte globulin, then maintained on tacrolimus and steroids for two to three years.

Overall study findings and caveats: High graft-versus-host to host-versus-graft T cell clonal ratios marked allografts of patients with graft-donor macrochimerism. Recipient bone marrow held GvH clones, some seen earlier in ileum or blood.

Lymphocytes from graft epithelium and lamina propria were isolated. Sequencing used immunoSEQ multiplex PCR; TCRdb keeps in-frame clones, though not all of them. Of about 9,800 clones listed, around 73% are singletons. Germline CDR1 is MNHNY and CDR2 is SVGAGI (reference sequence). Trimming shortened V by 7 bases and J by 4 bases, and 13 bases separated the two germline ends. The CDR3 has 13 residues. This clone was counted a few times. The antigen remains undetermined. The starting material was ileum tissue, obtained around 500 days after intestinal transplant. The rearrangement uses TRBV6-6 and TRBJ1-2; no clear D gene. This clonotype was sampled from a human patient who received an intestinal transplant, so some T cells may come from the graft donor. The CDR3 DNA reads TGTGCCAGCACAGTGGCTGGGAGCTATGGCTACACCTTC. Amino acid sequence: CASTVAGSYGYTF.